Following are 13 T cell receptor beta chains from one sample sequenced in a study of technical replicates of blood from a few donors. The table came from immunoSEQ multiplex PCR; TCRdb's copy has only in-frame clones and leaves some out. The table lists over 65,000 clones, around 94% of them singletons, with under 0.3% in the top ten. The specimen was T cells isolated from PBMCs. Receptors originate from a human donor in good health.

V is TRBV10-3 and J is TRBJ2-1; 10 bases line up with TRBD1. This CDR3 has 18 amino acids. CDR1 ENHRY and CDR2 SYGVKD come from the germline V gene. With V trimmed by 0 bases and J by 2 bases, 7 bases remained unmatched. CDR3 protein: CAISESLQTGGAYNEQFF. The CDR3 nucleotides read TGTGCCATCAGTGAGTCTCTCCAGACAGGGGGCGCCTACAATGAGCAGTTCTTC.

The chain joins TRBV6-5 to TRBJ1-4, with 10 nucleotides matching TRBD1. The trim removed 6 bases at V and 5 bases at J, leaving 6 bases unmatched. The CDR3 totals 15 residues. Germline CDR1 MNHEY, CDR2 SVGAGI. The CDR3 nucleotides read TGTGCCAGCAGGTCTGGACAGGGGGGGAATGAAAAACTGTTTTTT. This translates into CASRSGQGGNEKLFF.

V gene TRBV2 combines with J gene TRBJ2-1; a possible D gene is TRBD1 (5 bases). The germline CDR1 and CDR2 sequences are SNHLY and FYNNEI. The CDR3 covers 15 residues. Trimming removed 4 bases at V and 5 bases at J, with 15 bases between. Here the CDR3 reads CASSVGRAVDNEQFF. CDR3 coding DNA: TGTGCCAGCAGTGTTGGCAGGGCGGTGGACAATGAGCAGTTCTTC.

This chain links TRBV7-2 with TRBJ1-5; D gene ambiguous. The CDR3 is made up of 12 amino acids. V gave up 9 bases and J gave up 3 bases, with 9 bases separating them. Germline CDR1 is SGHTA and CDR2 is FQGNSA. In DNA, the CDR3 is TGTGCCAGTACAAAAAACAATCAGCCCCAGCATTTT. As protein: CASTKNNQPQHF.

A single count supports this clone. This sequence joins TRBV27 and TRBJ1-5; 9 bases map to TRBD1. Unmatched junction bases numbered 6, after V lost 6 bases and J lost 6 bases. The germline CDR1 and CDR2 sequences are MNHEY and SMNVEV (reference sequence). This CDR3 comprises 14 residues. CDR3 loop: CASRTGQGIQPQHF. CDR3 DNA: TGTGCCAGCAGAACGGGACAGGGTATTCAGCCCCAGCATTTT.

The chain links TRBV27 to TRBJ2-1; TRBD1 might be the D (6 bases). Germline values: CDR1 MNHEY, CDR2 SMNVEV (reference sequence). The CDR3 is made up of 13 amino acids. V was pared by 6 bases and J by 8 bases, with 14 bases between. The CDR3 loop is CASSSARGYEQFF. The CDR3 DNA follows: TGTGCCAGCAGCTCGGCCAGGGGATATGAGCAGTTCTTC.

This clone has only one observation. The chain couples TRBV30 to TRBJ2-7; D is possibly TRBD1 (5 bases). The CDR3 sequence is 13 residues long. Germline V gives CDR1 GTSNPN, CDR2 SVGIG (reference sequence). V was trimmed by 2 bases and J by 3 bases, leaving 11 bases between them. CDR3 in amino acids: CAWSSGHFYEQYF. CDR3 sequence (DNA): TGTGCCTGGAGTTCAGGACACTTCTACGAGCAGTACTTC.

The rearrangement joins TRBV4-1 to TRBJ2-1; TRBD2 aligns across 8 bases. The CDR3 runs 15 residues. Germline V lookup: CDR1 MGHRA, CDR2 YSYEKL. J gave up 5 bases and V 1 base, and 4 bases lay outside the gene matches. The CDR3 bases are TGCGCCAGCAGCCAAGCCCAGCGGGGGCACAATGAGCAGTTCTTC. Protein: CASSQAQRGHNEQFF.

Only a few counts were recorded for this clone. V and J are TRBV18 and TRBJ1-3; D unresolved. The CDR3 totals 15 residues. CDR1 and CDR2 from the germline V gene are KGHSH and LQKENI. Trimming cost V 2 bases and J 6 bases, with 14 bases left between them. The CDR3 here is CASSPGGPSVNTIYF. DNA of the CDR3: TGTGCCAGCTCACCAGGAGGACCATCGGTAAACACCATATATTTT.

The V and J genes are TRBV7-9 and TRBJ2-3; 13 nucleotides match TRBD2. CDR1 and CDR2 (germline): SEHNR, FQNEAQ (reference sequence). V shed 2 bases and J 1 base; nucleotides not matched to a gene: 3. CDR3 length: 17 residues. Here the CDR3 reads CASSLITSGGGTDTQYF. The CDR3 region has the DNA TGTGCCAGCAGCTTAATTACTAGCGGGGGGGGCACAGATACGCAGTATTTT.

This chain connects TRBV10-3 to TRBJ2-5; D gene uncertain. The V end was cut by 2 bases, the J end by 0 bases, with 7 bases between. The germline CDR1 and CDR2 sequences are ENHRY and SYGVKD. The CDR3 runs 14 residues. This CDR3 reads CAISEPYNQETQYF. CDR3 coding DNA: TGTGCCATCAGTGAGCCCTATAACCAAGAGACCCAGTACTTC.

The chain carries TRBV7-9 and TRBJ2-1; D might be TRBD1 (9 bases). Germline CDR1 is SEHNR and CDR2 is FQNEAQ (reference sequence). The CDR3 sequence is 15 residues long. V was shortened by 5 bases and J by 5 bases, with 16 bases between the two germline ends. CDR3 coding DNA: TGTGCCAGCAGCAATAGCGGGACAGGGCACAATGAGCAGTTCTTC. This codes for CASSNSGTGHNEQFF.

J is TRBJ2-7 and V is TRBV28; D is possibly TRBD1 (6 bases). V gave up 1 base and J gave up 4 bases, with 14 bases separating them. The CDR3 is 15 residues long. Germline CDR1 is MDHEN and CDR2 is SYDVKM. In DNA, the CDR3 is TGTGCCAGCAGTTTATTGGCAGGGGCCGTATACGAGCAGTACTTC. It encodes CASSLLAGAVYEQYF.